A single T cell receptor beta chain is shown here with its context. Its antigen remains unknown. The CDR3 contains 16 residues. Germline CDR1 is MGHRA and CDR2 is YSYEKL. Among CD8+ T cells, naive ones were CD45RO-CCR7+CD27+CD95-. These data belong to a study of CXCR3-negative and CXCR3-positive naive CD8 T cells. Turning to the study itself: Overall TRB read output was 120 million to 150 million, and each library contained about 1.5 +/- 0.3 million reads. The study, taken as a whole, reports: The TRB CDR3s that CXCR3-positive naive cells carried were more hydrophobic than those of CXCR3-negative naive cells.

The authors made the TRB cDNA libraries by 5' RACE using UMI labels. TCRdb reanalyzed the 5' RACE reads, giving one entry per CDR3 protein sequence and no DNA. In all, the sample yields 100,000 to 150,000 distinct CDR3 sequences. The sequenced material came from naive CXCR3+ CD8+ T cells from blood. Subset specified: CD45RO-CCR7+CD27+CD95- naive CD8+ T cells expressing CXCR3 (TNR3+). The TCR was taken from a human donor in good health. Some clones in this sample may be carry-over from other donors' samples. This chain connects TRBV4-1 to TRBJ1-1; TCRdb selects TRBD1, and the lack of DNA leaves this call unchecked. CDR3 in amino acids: CASSQGPGNTILIGFF.